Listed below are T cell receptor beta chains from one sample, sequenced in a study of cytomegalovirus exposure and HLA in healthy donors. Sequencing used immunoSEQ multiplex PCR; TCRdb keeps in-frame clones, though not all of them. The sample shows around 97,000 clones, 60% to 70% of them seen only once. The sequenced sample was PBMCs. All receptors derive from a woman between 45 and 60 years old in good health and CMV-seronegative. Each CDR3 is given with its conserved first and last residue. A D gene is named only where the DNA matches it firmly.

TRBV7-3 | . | CASSLSPRETQYF
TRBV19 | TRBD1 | CASSRATGVSSSYNSPLHF
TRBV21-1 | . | CASSKGTPTGNPSYEQYF
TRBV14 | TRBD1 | CASSQVADRGGGYTF
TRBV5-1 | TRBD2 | CASSPNGLAVSYNEQFF
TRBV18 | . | CASSPQTVLNSPLHF
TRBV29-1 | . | CSVDMDNQFF
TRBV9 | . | CASSLFPESSYEQYF
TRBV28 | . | CASRSINYEQYF
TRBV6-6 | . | CVSRPRVTNEKLFF
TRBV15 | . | CATSRNYVGGSSYEQYF
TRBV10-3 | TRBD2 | CAIRPTLTSGGKETQYF
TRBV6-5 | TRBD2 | CASNLAEFNEQFF
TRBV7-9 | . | CASSSPLSTNTEAFF
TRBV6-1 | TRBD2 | CASRSGLAGSNEQFF
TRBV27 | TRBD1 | CASSPHTGVSTGELFF
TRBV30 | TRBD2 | CAWSGAGGNTDTQYF
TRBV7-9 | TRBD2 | CASSPRLAGIGGELFF
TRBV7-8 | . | CASSPPGGAGTEAFF
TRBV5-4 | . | CASGLTGSYEQYF